This entry describes one T cell receptor (beta chain). From germline, CDR1 is MNHEY and CDR2 SMNVEV (reference sequence). This CDR3 spans 15 amino acids. The V and J ends lost 6 bases and 7 bases, in that order; junction bases with no gene match: 8. This record belongs to a study of blood T cells in healthy people across ages. Combining a sample-barcoded 5' primer with a J-beta primer mix, a second PCR ran for roughly 6 to 12 cycles. Researchers report that a template-switch adaptor with 12 random nucleotides tagged each cDNA molecule. One entry per CDR3 protein, called by TCRdb with MiXCR from the 5' RACE reads. The sample lists approximately 1.5 million distinct CDR3 sequences, approximately 32% occurring once. PBMCs were isolated at a quantity of at least 7 million per sample.

The sequencing input was blood. This TCR was recovered from a woman in her twenties or thirties in good health. V is TRBV27 and J is TRBJ1-5; 11 bases match TRBD1. The CDR3 is CASSPGTGGMQPQHF. The CDR3 DNA reads as TGTGCCAGCAGCCCCGGGACAGGGGGGATGCAGCCCCAGCATTTT.